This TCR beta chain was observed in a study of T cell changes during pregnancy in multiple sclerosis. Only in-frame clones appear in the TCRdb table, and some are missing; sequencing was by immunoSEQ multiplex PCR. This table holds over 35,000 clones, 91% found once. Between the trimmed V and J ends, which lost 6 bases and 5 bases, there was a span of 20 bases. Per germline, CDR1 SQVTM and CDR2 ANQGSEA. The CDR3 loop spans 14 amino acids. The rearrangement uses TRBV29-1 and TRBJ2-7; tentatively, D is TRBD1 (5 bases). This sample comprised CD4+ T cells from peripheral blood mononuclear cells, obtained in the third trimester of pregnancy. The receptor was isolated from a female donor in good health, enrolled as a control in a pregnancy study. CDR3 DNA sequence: TGCAGCGTGGGGCGTCCGGGTACGTTCAACGAGCAGTACTTC. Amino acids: CSVGRPGTFNEQYF.